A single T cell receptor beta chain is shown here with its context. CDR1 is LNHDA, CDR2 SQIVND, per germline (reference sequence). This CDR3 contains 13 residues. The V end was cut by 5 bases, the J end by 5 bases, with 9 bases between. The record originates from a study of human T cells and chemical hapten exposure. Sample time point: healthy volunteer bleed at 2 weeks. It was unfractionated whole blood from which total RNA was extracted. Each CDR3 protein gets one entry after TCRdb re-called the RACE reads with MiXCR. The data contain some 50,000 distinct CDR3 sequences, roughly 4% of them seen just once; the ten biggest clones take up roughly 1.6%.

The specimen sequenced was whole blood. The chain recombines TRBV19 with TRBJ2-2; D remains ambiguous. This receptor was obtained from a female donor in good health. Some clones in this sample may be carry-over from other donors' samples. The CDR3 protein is CASSPQWTGELFF. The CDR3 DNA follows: TGTGCCAGTAGTCCGCAATGGACCGGGGAGCTGTTTTTT. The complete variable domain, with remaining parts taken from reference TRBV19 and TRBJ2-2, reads DGGITQSPKYLFRKEGQNVTLSCEQNLNHDAMYWYRQDPGQGLRLIYYSQIVNDFQKGDIAEGYSVSREKKESFPLTVTSAQKNPTAFYLCASSPQWTGELFFGEGSRLTVL.